What follows are 27 T cell receptor beta chains derived from one specimen sequenced in a study of T cell changes during pregnancy in multiple sclerosis. The data were produced by immunoSEQ multiplex PCR, yet TCRdb's version contains in-frame clones alone and is incomplete. The table records under 45,000 clones, about 87% of them present only once. Sequencing was performed on CD4+ T cells from peripheral blood mononuclear cells, taken in the second trimester of pregnancy. These receptors were obtained from a female donor with multiple sclerosis, enrolled in a pregnancy study.

The chain recombines TRBV30 with TRBJ2-7, with D possibly TRBD2 on 5 matching bases. This CDR3 is built from 12 residues. Germline lookup yields CDR1 GTSNPN and CDR2 SVGIG (reference sequence). The V gene lost 3 bases and the J gene lost 3 bases, with 9 bases spanning the gap. The CDR3 DNA reads TGTGCCTGGAGAACGGGGAACTACGAGCAGTACTTC. Protein: CAWRTGNYEQYF.

This clone was counted between two and nine times. The chain links TRBV14 to TRBJ2-5; D might be TRBD2 (5 bases). Germline V CDR1 and CDR2: SGHDN, FVKESK. V was pared by 1 base and J by 7 bases, with 13 bases between. The CDR3 runs to 14 residues. The CDR3 reads CASSQGGRGWTQYF. CDR3 DNA sequence: TGTGCCAGCAGCCAAGGGGGTCGGGGATGGACCCAGTACTTC.

V usage is TRBV15 and J usage is TRBJ2-7; maybe TRBD1 (5 bases). Trimming stripped 0 bases from V and 5 bases from J, with 11 bases between. CDR3 length equals 14 residues. CDR1 is LNHNV and CDR2 is YYDKDF in the germline V gene (reference sequence). The CDR3 loop is CATSRDMLGDEQYF. The CDR3 DNA sequence: TGTGCCACCAGCAGAGATATGTTAGGGGACGAGCAGTACTTC.

V usage is TRBV6-1 and J usage is TRBJ1-3; D may be TRBD1 (5 bases). CDR3 length: 14 residues. The V end lost 4 bases, the J end lost 4 bases, and 11 bases lay between the germline ends. Germline CDR1 MNHNS, CDR2 SASEGT. CDR3 DNA sequence: TGTGCCAGCAGTGTCGGAGGGGAGGGAAACACCATATATTTT. Translating it yields CASSVGGEGNTIYF.

V and J are TRBV7-6 and TRBJ1-3, with D possibly TRBD1 on 6 matching bases. Germline V gene lookup returns CDR1 SGHVS and CDR2 FNYEAQ. CDR3 length: 15 residues. V lost 5 bases and J 1 base, leaving 12 bases between the germline ends. CDR3 sequence: CASSVGQFSGNTIYF. CDR3 nucleotide sequence: TGTGCCAGCAGCGTTGGACAGTTTTCTGGAAACACCATATATTTT.

This clone was observed a few times. CDR3 DNA: TGTGCCTGGAGTGTACTGAGGGGGTACACTGAAGCTTTCTTT. Translated: CAWSVLRGYTEAFF. The genes are TRBV30 and TRBJ1-1; maybe TRBD1 (6 bases). V dropped 0 bases and J dropped 3 bases, with 11 bases sitting between them. Germline CDR1 and CDR2: GTSNPN and SVGIG (reference sequence). This CDR3 is built from 14 residues.

The chain uses TRBV28 and TRBJ1-4, with 7 nucleotides matching TRBD1. This CDR3 has 15 amino acids. V lost 6 bases to trimming and J lost 2 bases; unmatched junction nucleotides: 6. CDR1 MDHEN and CDR2 SYDVKM come from the germline V gene. CDR3 DNA: TGTGCCAGCAGGTCAGGGGGGAGCACTAATGAAAAACTGTTTTTT. Protein sequence: CASRSGGSTNEKLFF.

The DNA for the CDR3 is TGTGCCAGCACCCAGGGACTCTCTGGAAACACCATATATTTT. Residues: CASTQGLSGNTIYF. The V call is TRBV7-9, the J call TRBJ1-3, with D possibly matching TRBD1 (5 bases). The CDR3 is 14 amino acids. The germline V and J ends were trimmed by 7 bases and 0 bases, with 10 bases remaining between them. Germline CDR1 is SEHNR and CDR2 is FQNEAQ (reference sequence).

As regards this clone: In the same sample, other DNA sequences code for this CDR3. The V gene is TRBV6-6, the J gene TRBJ1-1; D perhaps matches TRBD1 (6 bases). The germline V and J ends were trimmed by 2 bases and 3 bases, with 10 bases remaining between them. The CDR3 length is 14 residues. CDR1 and CDR2 (germline): MNHNY, SVGAGI (reference sequence). CDR3 sequence: CASSYRPGDTEAFF. The CDR3 bases are TGTGCCAGCAGTTACCGGCCAGGGGACACTGAAGCTTTCTTT.

The chain combines TRBV28 with TRBJ1-5; D remains unclear. CDR1 and CDR2 from the germline V gene are MDHEN and SYDVKM. V was pared by 6 bases and J by 3 bases, with 18 bases between. This CDR3 spans 16 amino acids. The chain's CDR3 is CASSPSDSGPNQPQHF. DNA for the CDR3: TGTGCCAGCAGCCCCTCGGACTCGGGTCCCAATCAGCCCCAGCATTTT.

This clone appeared a few times. The chain uses TRBV19 and TRBJ1-1; D ambiguous. CDR1 and CDR2 (germline): LNHDA, SQIVND (reference sequence). Trimming stripped 3 bases from V and 1 base from J, with 6 bases between. This CDR3 is 13 amino acids long. The CDR3 region is CASSIKRNTEAFF. CDR3 nucleotide sequence: TGTGCCAGTAGTATCAAGAGGAACACTGAAGCTTTCTTT.

This rearrangement joins TRBV29-1 to TRBJ2-1, with 11 bases identical to TRBD2. V was pared by 4 bases and J by 9 bases, with 5 bases of the junction left unmatched. The germline V gene encodes CDR1 SQVTM and CDR2 ANQGSEA. This CDR3 comprises 13 residues. The CDR3 region is CSVGLAGRGEQFF. In nucleotides, the CDR3 is TGCAGCGTTGGACTAGCGGGACGCGGTGAGCAGTTCTTC.

The V gene is TRBV5-1, the J gene TRBJ2-3; TRBD2 agrees at 9 bases. CDR3 length: 15 amino acids. From germline, CDR1 is SGHRS and CDR2 YFSETQ. V trimming: 3 bases; J trimming: 5 bases; junction bases outside the gene matches: 7. CDR3 amino acids: CASSSSGRIIDTQYF. The DNA for the CDR3 is TGCGCCAGCAGCTCAAGCGGGAGGATTATAGATACGCAGTATTTT. The complete variable domain, with remaining parts taken from reference TRBV5-1 and TRBJ2-3, reads KAGVTQTPRYLIKTRGQQVTLSCSPISGHRSVSWYQQTPGQGLQFLFEYFSETQRNKGNFPGRFSGRQFSNSRSEMNVSTLELGDSALYLCASSSSGRIIDTQYFGPGTRLTVL.

The CDR3 region is CAWSSQGNEKLFF. The CDR3 DNA reads TGTGCCTGGAGTTCGCAGGGGAACGAAAAACTGTTTTTT. The chain couples TRBV30 to TRBJ1-4; D may be TRBD1 (6 bases). Germline-derived CDR1 and CDR2 are GTSNPN and SVGIG (reference sequence). The CDR3 has 13 residues. Trimming removed 2 bases at V and 8 bases at J, with 12 bases between.

The chain recombines TRBV6-6 with TRBJ2-4, with 7 bases identical to TRBD1. J gave up 6 bases and V 7 bases, and 3 bases lay outside the gene matches. The germline V gene encodes CDR1 MNHNY and CDR2 SVGAGI (reference sequence). The CDR3 has 12 amino acids. The CDR3 region has the DNA TGTGCCAGCATCGGGACAGCAAACATTCAGTACTTC. This encodes CASIGTANIQYF.

This clone occurred once. The rearrangement joins TRBV19 to TRBJ1-4; no definite D call. Trimming took 3 bases from V and 8 from J, leaving 13 bases between them. Germline V gives CDR1 LNHDA, CDR2 SQIVND (reference sequence). CDR3 length: 14 amino acids. This CDR3 is CASSIRISLEKLFF. The CDR3 region has the DNA TGTGCCAGTAGTATCAGGATTTCGTTGGAAAAACTGTTTTTT.

The chain couples TRBV5-4 to TRBJ2-1, with TRBD2 matching 12 bases. The CDR3 has 15 amino acids. Per germline, CDR1 SGHNT and CDR2 YYREEE (reference sequence). V trimming: 3 bases; J trimming: 10 bases; junction bases outside the gene matches: 8. Here the CDR3 reads CASSYRLAGDNEQFF. The CDR3 DNA reads TGTGCCAGCAGCTACAGACTAGCGGGAGATAACGAGCAGTTCTTC.

The chain links TRBV27 to TRBJ1-2; 7 bases are a match to TRBD1. CDR1 MNHEY and CDR2 SMNVEV come from the germline V gene (reference sequence). This CDR3 spans 14 amino acids. After removal of 5 bases from V and 8 bases from J, the junction contained 11 bases not matched to a gene. The CDR3 region has the DNA TGTGCCAGCAGTAATACCCCGACAGGGCGCGGCTACACCTTC. It is translated as CASSNTPTGRGYTF.

This chain links TRBV27 with TRBJ2-2; 7 bases map to TRBD1. CDR1 is MNHEY and CDR2 is SMNVEV in the germline V gene (reference sequence). This CDR3 region has 14 residues. The V segment lost 6 bases and the J segment 4 bases; nucleotides outside the gene matches: 5. The CDR3 region has the DNA TGTGCCAGCAGATACGGACAGGTCACCGGGGAGCTGTTTTTT. Protein sequence: CASRYGQVTGELFF.

J is TRBJ1-6 and V is TRBV2; D is undetermined. With 4 bases removed from V and 0 bases from J, the gap between germline ends came to 7 bases. The CDR3 is made up of 15 amino acids. The germline CDR1 and CDR2 sequences are SNHLY and FYNNEI. CDR3 protein: CASSVWSSYNSPLHF. CDR3 bases: TGTGCCAGCAGTGTTTGGAGCTCCTATAATTCACCCCTCCACTTT. The full variable domain, completed using reference TRBV2 and TRBJ1-6, is EPEVTQTPSHQVTQMGQEVILRCVPISNHLYFYWYRQILGQKVEFLVSFYNNEISEKSEIFDDQFSVERPDGSNFTLKIRSTKLEDSAMYFCASSVWSSYNSPLHFGNGTRLTVT.

This chain links TRBV5-4 with TRBJ2-3, with TRBD2 identical over 9 bases. This CDR3 has 15 amino acids. Trimming took 5 bases from V and 3 from J; bases not matched to a gene: 7. Germline loops: CDR1 SGHNT, CDR2 YYREEE (reference sequence). The CDR3 sequence: CASRRSGSGTDTQYF. The DNA for the CDR3 is TGTGCCAGCAGACGTAGCGGGAGTGGGACAGATACGCAGTATTTT.

CDR3 amino acids: CATSRRGFTDTQYF. Here the CDR3 DNA reads TGTGCCACCAGCAGGAGGGGGTTCACAGATACGCAGTATTTT. The chain has TRBV15 and TRBJ2-3, with TRBD1 as a possible D gene (6 bases). The V and J ends lost 3 bases and 2 bases respectively, with 9 bases between them. This CDR3 is built from 14 residues. Germline values: CDR1 LNHNV, CDR2 YYDKDF (reference sequence).

The chain uses TRBV9 and TRBJ1-4; 10 bases line up with TRBD1. CDR1 and CDR2 (germline): SGDLS, YYNGEE. V gave up 6 bases and J gave up 8 bases; unmatched junction bases: 19. CDR3 length: 18 amino acids. The CDR3 DNA reads TGTGCCAGCAACTCCCGGGAGGACAGGGGGGGGAGGAGGGAAAAACTGTTTTTT. Amino acids: CASNSREDRGGRREKLFF.

The gene calls are TRBV9 and TRBJ2-1; 10 positions agree with TRBD2. This CDR3 contains 12 residues. The V and J ends lost 3 bases and 16 bases, in that order; junction bases with no gene match: 7. The germline CDR1 and CDR2 sequences are SGDLS and YYNGEE. The CDR3 DNA sequence: TGTGCCAGCAGCGAACTCACTAGCGGGAATTTCTTC. It codes for CASSELTSGNFF. Complete variable domain (other parts from reference TRBV9 and TRBJ2-1): DSGVTQTPKHLITATGQRVTLRCSPRSGDLSVYWYQQSLDQGLQFLIQYYNGEERAKGNILERFSAQQFPDLHSELNLSSLELGDSALYFCASSELTSGNFFGPGTRLTVL.

The V call is TRBV11-2, the J call TRBJ2-5; 9 bases agree with TRBD2. V gave up 5 bases and J gave up 7 bases; unmatched junction bases: 14. This CDR3 has 16 amino acids. The germline V gene has CDR1 SGHAT and CDR2 FQNNGV. The CDR3 DNA sequence: TGTGCCAGCAGCCCACATTTGGCGGGAGGGTCAGGGACCCAGTACTTC. Its translation: CASSPHLAGGSGTQYF.

The genes are TRBV30 and TRBJ2-7, with D possibly TRBD1 on 6 matching bases. CDR1 GTSNPN and CDR2 SVGIG come from the germline V gene (reference sequence). The V end was cut by 3 bases, the J end by 0 bases, with 18 bases between. The CDR3 extends over 16 amino acids. The CDR3 coding sequence is TGTGCCTGGAGCTCCAATACCGGGACAACCTCCTACGAGCAGTACTTC. It translates to CAWSSNTGTTSYEQYF.

V usage is TRBV5-1 and J usage is TRBJ2-5; a weak D match, TRBD2 (5 bases). In germline, CDR1 is SGHRS, CDR2 YFSETQ. V was cut by 0 bases and J by 4 bases, with 16 bases left in between. The CDR3 runs 16 residues. CDR3 amino acids: CASSLAGNVFGETQYF. Here the CDR3 DNA reads TGCGCCAGCAGCTTGGCGGGAAACGTCTTTGGAGAGACCCAGTACTTC.